The next 2 T cell receptor beta chains were all read from a single sample in a study of blood T cell repertoires in COVID-19. Sequenced by immunoSEQ multiplex PCR; TCRdb stores in-frame clones only, minus some. The repertoire holds fewer than 300,000 clones, with 88% as singletons. Sequencing was done on a sample of peripheral blood. The receptors were sampled from a woman aged 25 to 39 with acute or convalescent COVID-19.

This rearrangement joins TRBV19 to TRBJ1-4; tentatively, D is TRBD1 (5 bases). V lost 5 bases and J lost 8, with 15 bases in between. The CDR3 is 14 amino acids. CDR1 is LNHDA and CDR2 is SQIVND in the germline V gene (reference sequence). CDR3 amino acids: CASSPTASREKLFF. The CDR3 DNA is TGTGCCAGTAGTCCGACAGCATCAAGGGAAAAACTGTTTTTT.

The genes are TRBV19 and TRBJ2-2; D is undetermined. Germline V lookup: CDR1 LNHDA, CDR2 SQIVND (reference sequence). With 5 bases removed from V and 6 bases from J, the gap between germline ends came to 16 bases. The CDR3 contains 15 residues. The CDR3 nucleotides are TGTGCCAGTAGTTCCGAGCTCTTGTTTGCCGGGGAGCTGTTTTTT. Translated: CASSSELLFAGELFF.